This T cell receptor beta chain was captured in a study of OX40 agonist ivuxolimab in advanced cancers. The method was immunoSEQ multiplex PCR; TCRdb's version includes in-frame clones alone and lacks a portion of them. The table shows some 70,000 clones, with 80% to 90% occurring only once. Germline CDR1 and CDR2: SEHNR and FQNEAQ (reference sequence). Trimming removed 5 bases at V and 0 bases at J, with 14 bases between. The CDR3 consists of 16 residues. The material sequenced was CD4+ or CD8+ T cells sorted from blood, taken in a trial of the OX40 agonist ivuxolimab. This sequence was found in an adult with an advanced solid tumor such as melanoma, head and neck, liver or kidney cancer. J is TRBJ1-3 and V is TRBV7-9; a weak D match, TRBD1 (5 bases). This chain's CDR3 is CASSAYLGDSGNTIYF. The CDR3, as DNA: TGTGCCAGCAGCGCATACCTGGGGGACTCTGGAAACACCATATATTTT.